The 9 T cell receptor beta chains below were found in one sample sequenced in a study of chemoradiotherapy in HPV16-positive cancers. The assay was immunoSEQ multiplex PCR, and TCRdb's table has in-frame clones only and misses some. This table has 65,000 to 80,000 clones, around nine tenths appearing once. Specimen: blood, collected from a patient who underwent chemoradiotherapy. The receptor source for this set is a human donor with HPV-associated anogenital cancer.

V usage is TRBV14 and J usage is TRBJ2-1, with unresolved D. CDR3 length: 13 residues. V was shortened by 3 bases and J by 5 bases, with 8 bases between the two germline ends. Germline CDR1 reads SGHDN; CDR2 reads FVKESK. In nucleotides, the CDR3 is TGTGCCAGCAGCCATATGCGGCACAATGAGCAGTTCTTC. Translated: CASSHMRHNEQFF.

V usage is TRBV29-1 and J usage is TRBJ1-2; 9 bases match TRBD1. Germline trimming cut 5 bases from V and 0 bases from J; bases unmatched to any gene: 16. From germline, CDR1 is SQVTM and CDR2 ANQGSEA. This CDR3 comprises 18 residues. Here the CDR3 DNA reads TGCAGCGTTCCGGGACAGGGTTCCGTCGTATCGGCTAACTATGGCTACACCTTC. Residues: CSVPGQGSVVSANYGYTF.

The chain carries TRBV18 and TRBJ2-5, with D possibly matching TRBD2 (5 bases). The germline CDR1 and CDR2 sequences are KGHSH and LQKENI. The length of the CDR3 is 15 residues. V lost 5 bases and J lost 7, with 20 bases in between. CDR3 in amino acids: CASSFETGSAVTQYF. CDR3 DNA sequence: TGTGCCAGCTCATTCGAAACCGGGTCAGCGGTGACCCAGTACTTC.

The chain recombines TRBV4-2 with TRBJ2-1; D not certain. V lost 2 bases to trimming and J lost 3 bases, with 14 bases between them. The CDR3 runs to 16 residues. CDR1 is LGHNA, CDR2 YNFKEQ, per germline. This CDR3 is CASSQSSTSFYNEQFF. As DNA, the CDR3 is TGTGCCAGCAGCCAATCATCGACTTCTTTCTACAATGAGCAGTTCTTC.

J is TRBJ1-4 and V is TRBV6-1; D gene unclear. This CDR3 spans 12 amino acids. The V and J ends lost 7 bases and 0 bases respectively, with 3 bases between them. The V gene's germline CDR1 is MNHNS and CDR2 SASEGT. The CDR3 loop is CASTATNEKLFF. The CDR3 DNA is TGTGCCAGCACGGCAACTAATGAAAAACTGTTTTTT.

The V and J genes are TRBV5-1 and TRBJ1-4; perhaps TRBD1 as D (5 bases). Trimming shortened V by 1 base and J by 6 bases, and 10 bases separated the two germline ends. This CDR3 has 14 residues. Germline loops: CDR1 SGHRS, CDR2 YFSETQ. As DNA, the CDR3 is TGCGCCAGCAGCTTGCTCCAGGGCGATGAAAAACTGTTTTTT. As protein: CASSLLQGDEKLFF.

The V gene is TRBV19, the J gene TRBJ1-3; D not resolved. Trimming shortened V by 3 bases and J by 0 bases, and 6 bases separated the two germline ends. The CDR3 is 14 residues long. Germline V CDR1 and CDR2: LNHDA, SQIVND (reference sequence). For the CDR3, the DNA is TGTGCCAGTAGTATTCGGGTCTCTGGAAACACCATATATTTT. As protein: CASSIRVSGNTIYF.

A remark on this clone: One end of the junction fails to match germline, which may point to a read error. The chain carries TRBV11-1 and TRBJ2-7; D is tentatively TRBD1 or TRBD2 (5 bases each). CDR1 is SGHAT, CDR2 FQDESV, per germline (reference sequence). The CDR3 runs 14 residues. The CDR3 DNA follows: TGTGCCAGCAGCGAAGAAGAGGGGTTGTGGGAGCAGTGCTTC. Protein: CASSEEEGLWEQCF.

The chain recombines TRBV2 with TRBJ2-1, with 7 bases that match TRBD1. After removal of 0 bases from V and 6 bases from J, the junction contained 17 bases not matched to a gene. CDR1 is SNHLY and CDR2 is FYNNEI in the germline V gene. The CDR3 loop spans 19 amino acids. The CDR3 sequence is CASSEAETWTGSLINEQFF. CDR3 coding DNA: TGTGCCAGCAGTGAAGCGGAAACTTGGACAGGATCTCTAATCAATGAGCAGTTCTTC.